The rows below give T cell receptor beta chains drawn from one sample of a study of regulatory T cells in long-lasting Graves disease. From the multiplex PCR reads, TCRdb called clonotypes with MiXCR, one entry per CDR3 protein. The sample includes 400,000 to 500,000 distinct CDR3 sequences, roughly 21% seen only once; the top ten take less than 9%. The specimen was peripheral blood mononuclear cells (PBMCs), collected when the disease was refractory, from a patient treated with antithyroid drugs. The receptors originated from a female donor with Graves disease. The CDR3 runs from the conserved cysteine through the conserved F or W. A D gene is named only where the DNA matches it firmly. Expanded clones are given a class, and other clones once, few, many or no size at all.

v_call	clone_size	d_call	j_call	cdr3_length	cdr3_aa	cdr3_nt
TRBV15	many	NA	TRBJ1-1	14	CATSRGREDTEAFF	TGTGCCACCAGCAGAGGCAGGGAGGACACTGAAGCTTTCTTT
TRBV7-8	many	NA	TRBJ1-6	19	CASSPRLTDNFAYNSPLHF	TGTGCCAGCAGCCCTAGGCTGACCGATAATTTTGCCTATAATTCACCCCTCCACTTT
TRBV7-2	few	NA	TRBJ1-1	15	CASSLARGGSTEAFF	TGTGCCAGCAGCTTAGCCCGGGGAGGTTCCACTGAAGCTTTCTTT
TRBV5-6	NA	NA	TRBJ1-5	16	CASSFSGYKSNQPQHF	TGTGCCAGCAGCTTTTCGGGTTATAAGAGCAATCAGCCCCAGCATTTT
TRBV11-2	many	TRBD1	TRBJ2-7	16	CASSSLRDRRPYEQYF	TGTGCCAGCAGCTCCCTGAGGGACAGGCGTCCCTACGAGCAGTACTTC
TRBV20-1	many	NA	TRBJ2-5	14	CSARDLEREETQYF	TGCAGTGCTAGAGATCTGGAACGAGAAGAGACCCAGTACTTC
TRBV19	few	NA	TRBJ1-5	14	CASSTLCGNQPQHF	TGTGCCAGTAGTACGCTGTGTGGCAATCAGCCCCAGCATTTT
TRBV6-6	NA	NA	TRBJ1-6	15	CASSYSTGLNSPLHF	TGTGCCAGCAGTTACTCGACCGGCCTCAATTCACCCCTCCACTTT
TRBV20-1	many	NA	TRBJ1-5	15	CSARGRVDSNQPQHF	TGCAGTGCTAGAGGTAGGGTCGATAGCAATCAGCCCCAGCATTTT
TRBV5-1	many	NA	TRBJ1-1	13	CASRGEMNTEAFF	TGCGCCAGCAGGGGAGAGATGAACACTGAAGCTTTCTTT
TRBV27	few	NA	TRBJ2-5	14	CASSYSGDGETQYF	TGTGCCAGCAGTTATTCGGGGGACGGCGAGACCCAGTACTTC
TRBV6-1	NA	TRBD1	TRBJ2-7	14	CASSSHRQGYEQYF	TGTGCCAGCAGCTCACACCGACAGGGCTACGAGCAGTACTTC
TRBV5-1	many	NA	TRBJ2-3	12	CASSPSHDTQYF	TGCGCCAGCAGCCCATCTCATGATACGCAGTATTTT
TRBV28	few	NA	TRBJ1-5	15	CASSPRGMSNQPQHF	TGTGCCAGCAGCCCGAGGGGCATGAGCAATCAGCCCCAGCATTTT
TRBV29-1	few	NA	TRBJ1-2	14	CSVPASGTLRGYTF	TGCAGCGTTCCAGCATCCGGGACCCTCAGGGGCTACACCTTC
TRBV20-1	many	NA	TRBJ1-2	12	CSARGSYYGYTF	TGCAGTGCTAGGGGCAGCTACTATGGCTACACCTTC
TRBV5-6	NA	NA	TRBJ1-3	13	CASSVDGGNTIYF	TGTGCCAGCAGCGTGGACGGTGGAAACACCATATATTTT
TRBV5-6	NA	NA	TRBJ1-2	13	CASIVQGDYGYTF	TGTGCCAGCATAGTACAAGGGGACTATGGCTACACCTTC
TRBV20-1	many	NA	TRBJ2-7	13	CSALEVSSYEQYF	TGCAGTGCGTTAGAGGTTTCCTCCTACGAGCAGTACTTC